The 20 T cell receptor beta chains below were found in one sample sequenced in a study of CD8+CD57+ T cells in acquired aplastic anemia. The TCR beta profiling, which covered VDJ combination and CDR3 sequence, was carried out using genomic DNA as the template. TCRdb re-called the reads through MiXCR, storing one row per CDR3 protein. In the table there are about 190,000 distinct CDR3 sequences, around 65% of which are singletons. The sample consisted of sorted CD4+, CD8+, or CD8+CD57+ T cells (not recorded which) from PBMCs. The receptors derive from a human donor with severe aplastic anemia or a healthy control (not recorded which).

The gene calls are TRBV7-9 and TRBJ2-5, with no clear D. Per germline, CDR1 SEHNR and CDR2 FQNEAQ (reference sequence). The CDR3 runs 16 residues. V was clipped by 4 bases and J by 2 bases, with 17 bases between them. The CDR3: CASSSNPGRQQETQYF. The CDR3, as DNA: TGTGCCAGCAGCTCTAACCCGGGCAGACAACAAGAGACCCAGTACTTC.

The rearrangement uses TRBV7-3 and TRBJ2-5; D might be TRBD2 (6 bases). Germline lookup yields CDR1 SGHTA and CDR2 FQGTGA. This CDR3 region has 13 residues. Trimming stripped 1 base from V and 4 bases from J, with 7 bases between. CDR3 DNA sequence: TGTGCCAGCAGCTTAAACGGGAGAGAGACCCAGTACTTC. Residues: CASSLNGRETQYF.

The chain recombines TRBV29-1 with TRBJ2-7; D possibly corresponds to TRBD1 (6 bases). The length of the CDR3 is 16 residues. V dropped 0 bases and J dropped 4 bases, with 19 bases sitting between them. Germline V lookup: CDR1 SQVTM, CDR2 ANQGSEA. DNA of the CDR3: TGCAGCGTTGAAGATTTTTGGGGGCGCAGGGCGTACGAGCAGTACTTC. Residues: CSVEDFWGRRAYEQYF.

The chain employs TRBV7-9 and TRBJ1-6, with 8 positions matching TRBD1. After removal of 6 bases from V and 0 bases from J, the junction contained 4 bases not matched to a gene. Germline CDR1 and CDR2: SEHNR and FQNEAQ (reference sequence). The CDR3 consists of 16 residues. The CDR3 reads CASSYGQGSYNSPLHF. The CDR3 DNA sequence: TGTGCCAGCAGTTACGGACAGGGCTCCTATAATTCACCCCTCCACTTT.

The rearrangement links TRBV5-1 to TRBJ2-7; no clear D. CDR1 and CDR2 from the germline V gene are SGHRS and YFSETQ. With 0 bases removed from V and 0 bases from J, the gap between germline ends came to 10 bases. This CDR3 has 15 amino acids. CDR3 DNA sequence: TGCGCCAGCAGCTTGGACCGATGGATCTCCTACGAGCAGTACTTC. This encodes CASSLDRWISYEQYF. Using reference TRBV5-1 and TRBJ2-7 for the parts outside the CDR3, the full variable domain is KAGVTQTPRYLIKTRGQQVTLSCSPISGHRSVSWYQQTPGQGLQFLFEYFSETQRNKGNFPGRFSGRQFSNSRSEMNVSTLELGDSALYLCASSLDRWISYEQYFGPGTRLTVT.

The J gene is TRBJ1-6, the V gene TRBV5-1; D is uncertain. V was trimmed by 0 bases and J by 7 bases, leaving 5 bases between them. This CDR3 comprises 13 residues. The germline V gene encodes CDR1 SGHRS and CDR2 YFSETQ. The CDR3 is CASSLDGNSPLHF. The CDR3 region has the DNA TGCGCCAGCAGCTTGGACGGAAATTCACCCCTCCACTTT.

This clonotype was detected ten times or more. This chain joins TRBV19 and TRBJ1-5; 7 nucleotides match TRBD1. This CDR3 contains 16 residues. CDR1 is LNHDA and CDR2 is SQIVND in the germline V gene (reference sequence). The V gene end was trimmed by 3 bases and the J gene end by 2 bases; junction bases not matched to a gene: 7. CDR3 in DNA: TGTGCCAGTAGTATTGCGGACAGGTATCGCAATCAGCCCCAGCATTTT. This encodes CASSIADRYRNQPQHF.

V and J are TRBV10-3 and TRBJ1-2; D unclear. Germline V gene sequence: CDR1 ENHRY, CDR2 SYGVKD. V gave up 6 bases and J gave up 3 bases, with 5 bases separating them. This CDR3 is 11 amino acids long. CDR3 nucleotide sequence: TGTGCCATCAGAGCCTACTATGGCTACACCTTC. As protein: CAIRAYYGYTF.

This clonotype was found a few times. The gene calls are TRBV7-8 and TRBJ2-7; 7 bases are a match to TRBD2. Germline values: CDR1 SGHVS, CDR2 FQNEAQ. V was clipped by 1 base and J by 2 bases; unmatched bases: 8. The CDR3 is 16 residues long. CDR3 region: CASSLGGGAWTYEQYF. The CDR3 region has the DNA TGTGCCAGCAGCTTAGGGGGGGGAGCTTGGACCTACGAGCAGTACTTC.

This chain's CDR3 is CASSPGRGNSPLHF. CDR3 DNA: TGTGCCAGCAGCCCGGGACGGGGGAATTCACCCCTCCACTTT. This rearrangement joins TRBV7-2 to TRBJ1-6; D may be TRBD1 (5 bases). Germline loops: CDR1 SGHTA, CDR2 FQGNSA. The CDR3 sequence is 14 residues long. V was trimmed by 5 bases and J by 7 bases, leaving 12 bases between them.

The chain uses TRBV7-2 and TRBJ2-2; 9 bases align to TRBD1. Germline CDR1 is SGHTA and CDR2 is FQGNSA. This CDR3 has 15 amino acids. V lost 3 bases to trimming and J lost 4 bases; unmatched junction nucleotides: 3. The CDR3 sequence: CASSLGTGPTGELFF. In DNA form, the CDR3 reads TGTGCCAGCAGCTTGGGGACAGGGCCCACCGGGGAGCTGTTTTTT. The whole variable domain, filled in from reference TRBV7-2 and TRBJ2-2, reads GAGVSQSPSNKVTEKGKDVELRCDPISGHTALYWYRQSLGQGLEFLIYFQGNSAPDKSGLPSDRFSAERTGGSVSTLTIQRTQQEDSAVYLCASSLGTGPTGELFFGEGSRLTVL.

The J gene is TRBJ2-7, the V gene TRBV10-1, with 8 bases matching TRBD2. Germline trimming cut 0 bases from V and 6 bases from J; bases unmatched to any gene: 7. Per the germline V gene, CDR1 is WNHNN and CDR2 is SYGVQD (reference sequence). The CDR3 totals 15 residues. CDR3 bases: TGCGCCAGCAGTGAGTCCCCGGTCACTAGCGGCGAGCAGTACTTC. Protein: CASSESPVTSGEQYF.

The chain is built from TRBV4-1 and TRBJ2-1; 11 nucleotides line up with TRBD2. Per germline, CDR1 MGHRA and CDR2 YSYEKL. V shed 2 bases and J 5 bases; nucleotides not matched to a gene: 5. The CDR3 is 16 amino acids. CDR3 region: CASSQQLAGADNEQFF. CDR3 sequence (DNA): TGCGCCAGCAGCCAACAACTAGCGGGAGCCGACAATGAGCAGTTCTTC.

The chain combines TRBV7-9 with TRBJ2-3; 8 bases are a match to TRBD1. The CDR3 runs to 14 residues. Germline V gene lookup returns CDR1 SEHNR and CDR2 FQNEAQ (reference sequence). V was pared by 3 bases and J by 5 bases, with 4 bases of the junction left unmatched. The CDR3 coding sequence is TGTGCCAGCAGCTTCGTGACAGGGGAAGATACGCAGTATTTT. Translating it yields CASSFVTGEDTQYF.

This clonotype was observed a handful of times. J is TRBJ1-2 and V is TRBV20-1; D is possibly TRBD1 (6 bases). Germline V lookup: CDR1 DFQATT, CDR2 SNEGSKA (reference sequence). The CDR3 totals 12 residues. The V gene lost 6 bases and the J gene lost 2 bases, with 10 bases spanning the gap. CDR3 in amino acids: CSARDTNYGYTF. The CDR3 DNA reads TGCAGTGCGAGGGACACCAACTATGGCTACACCTTC.

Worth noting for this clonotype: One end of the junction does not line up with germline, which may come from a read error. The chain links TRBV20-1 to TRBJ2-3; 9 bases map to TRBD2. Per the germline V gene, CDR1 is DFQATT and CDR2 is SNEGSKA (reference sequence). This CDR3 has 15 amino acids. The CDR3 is CSARASGTTADTQYF. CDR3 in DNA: TGCAGTGCGAGAGCTAGCGGGACGACGGCAGATACGCAGTATTTT.

CDR3 region: CASSLKRSGARETQYF. The CDR3 DNA sequence: TGTGCCAGCAGCTTAAAACGTTCGGGGGCCAGAGAGACCCAGTACTTC. This rearrangement joins TRBV7-3 to TRBJ2-5; D may correspond to TRBD1 or TRBD2 (6 bases each). The CDR3 extends over 16 amino acids. Trimming took off 1 base at V and 4 bases at J, with 16 bases between the two ends. Germline CDR1 SGHTA, CDR2 FQGTGA.

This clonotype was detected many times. Here the CDR3 DNA reads TGTGCCATCAGTGAGTCGGCAGCGGCCACAGATACGCAGTATTTT. The encoded protein is CAISESAAATDTQYF. The rearrangement uses TRBV10-3 and TRBJ2-3, with TRBD2 as a possible D gene (5 bases). Trimming shortened V by 0 bases and J by 2 bases, and 9 bases separated the two germline ends. This CDR3 has 15 amino acids. Germline values: CDR1 ENHRY, CDR2 SYGVKD.

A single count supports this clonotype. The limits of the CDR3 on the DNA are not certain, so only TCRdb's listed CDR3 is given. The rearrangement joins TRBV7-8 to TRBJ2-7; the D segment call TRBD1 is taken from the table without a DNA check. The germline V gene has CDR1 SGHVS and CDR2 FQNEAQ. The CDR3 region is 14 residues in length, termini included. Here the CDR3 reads CASSFGPGGYEQYF.

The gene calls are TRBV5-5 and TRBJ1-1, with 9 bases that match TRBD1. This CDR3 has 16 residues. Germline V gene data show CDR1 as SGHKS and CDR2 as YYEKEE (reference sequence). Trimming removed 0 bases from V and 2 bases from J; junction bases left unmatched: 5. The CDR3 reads CASSLVPGQGNTEAFF. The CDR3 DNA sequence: TGTGCCAGCAGCTTGGTGCCGGGACAGGGCAACACTGAAGCTTTCTTT. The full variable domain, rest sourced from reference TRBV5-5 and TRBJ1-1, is DAGVTQSPTHLIKTRGQQVTLRCSPISGHKSVSWYQQVLGQGPQFIFQYYEKEERGRGNFPDRFSARQFPNYSSELNVNALLLGDSALYLCASSLVPGQGNTEAFFGQGTRLTVV.